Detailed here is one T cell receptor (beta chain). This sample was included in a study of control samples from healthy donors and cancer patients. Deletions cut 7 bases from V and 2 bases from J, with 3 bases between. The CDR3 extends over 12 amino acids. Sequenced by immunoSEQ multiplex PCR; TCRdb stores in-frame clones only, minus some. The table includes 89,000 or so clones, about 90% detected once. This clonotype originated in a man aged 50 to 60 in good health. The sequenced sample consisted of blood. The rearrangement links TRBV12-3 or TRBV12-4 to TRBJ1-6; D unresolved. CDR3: CASMAYNSPLHF. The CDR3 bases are TGTGCCAGCATGGCCTATAATTCACCCCTCCACTTT.